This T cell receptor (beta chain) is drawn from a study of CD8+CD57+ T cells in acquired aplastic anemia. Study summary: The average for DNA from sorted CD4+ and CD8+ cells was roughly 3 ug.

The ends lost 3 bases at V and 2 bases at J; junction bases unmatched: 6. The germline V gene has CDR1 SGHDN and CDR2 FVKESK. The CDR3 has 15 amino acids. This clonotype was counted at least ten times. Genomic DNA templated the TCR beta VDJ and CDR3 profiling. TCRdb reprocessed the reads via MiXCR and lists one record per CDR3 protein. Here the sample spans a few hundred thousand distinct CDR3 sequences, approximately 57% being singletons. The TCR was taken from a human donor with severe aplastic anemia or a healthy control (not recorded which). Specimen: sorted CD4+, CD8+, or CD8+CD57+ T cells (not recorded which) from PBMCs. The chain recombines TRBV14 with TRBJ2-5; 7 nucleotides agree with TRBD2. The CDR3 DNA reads TGTGCCAGCAGCCACCCTAGCGGCGCTCAAGAGACCCAGTACTTC. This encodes CASSHPSGAQETQYF.